This T cell receptor beta chain was found in a study of blood T cell repertoires in COVID-19. Overall study context: The study drew acute and convalescent COVID-19 samples from the United States, Italy and Spain. PBMCs, B-cell-depleted T cells, or T cells provided the cDNA or gDNA that made up the material.

Per the study methods: For nucleated cells, counts were estimated from reference gene primer amplification. Data came from immunoSEQ multiplex PCR; TCRdb stores just in-frame clones and leaves some out. That table is the source of V, J and clone size, and D and trimming were worked out from the DNA. The table shows about 280,000 clones, with approximately 83% occurring only once. Germline assignment: CDR1 SGHKS and CDR2 YYEKEE (reference sequence). The CDR3 has 14 residues. Trimming removed 4 bases from V and 4 bases from J; junction bases left unmatched: 5. Material: peripheral blood. This TCR derives from a human donor in a cohort sampled during active COVID-19. The chain links TRBV5-5 to TRBJ1-5; 7 bases map to TRBD1. The CDR3 sequence is CASSPGTANQPQHF. CDR3 nucleotides: TGTGCCAGCAGCCCCGGGACAGCAAATCAGCCCCAGCATTTT.